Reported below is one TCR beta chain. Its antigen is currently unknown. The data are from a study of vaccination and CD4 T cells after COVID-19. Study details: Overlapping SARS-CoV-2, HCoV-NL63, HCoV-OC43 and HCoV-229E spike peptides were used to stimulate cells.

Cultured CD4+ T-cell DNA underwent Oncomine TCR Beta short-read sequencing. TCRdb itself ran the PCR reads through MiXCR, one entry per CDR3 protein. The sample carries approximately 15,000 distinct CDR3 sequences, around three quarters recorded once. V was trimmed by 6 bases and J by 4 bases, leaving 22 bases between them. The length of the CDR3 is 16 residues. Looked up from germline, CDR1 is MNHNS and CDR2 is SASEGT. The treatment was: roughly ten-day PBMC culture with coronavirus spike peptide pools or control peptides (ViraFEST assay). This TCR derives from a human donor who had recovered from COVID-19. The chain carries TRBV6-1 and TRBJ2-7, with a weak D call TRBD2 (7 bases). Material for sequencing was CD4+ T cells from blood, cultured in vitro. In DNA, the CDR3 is TGTGCCAGCAGCTCAGGGAGGGGGAGCCGACTTTACGAGCAGTACTTC. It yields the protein CASSSGRGSRLYEQYF.